The 18 T cell receptor beta chains below were found in one sample sequenced in a study of OX40 agonist ivuxolimab in advanced cancers. TCRdb keeps only in-frame clones here, not all; method: immunoSEQ multiplex PCR. Seen here are tens of thousands of clones, approximately 80% observed once, and the top ten hold around 20%. The sample here was CD4+ or CD8+ T cells sorted from blood, taken in a trial of the OX40 agonist ivuxolimab. The source of these receptors is an adult with an advanced solid tumor such as melanoma, head and neck, liver or kidney cancer.

V usage is TRBV9 and J usage is TRBJ2-3; no firm D call. CDR1 SGDLS and CDR2 YYNGEE come from the germline V gene. The length of the CDR3 is 14 residues. V lost 0 bases to trimming and J lost 4 bases, with 9 bases between them. DNA for the CDR3: TGTGCCAGCAGCGTAGGGTTAGCCTCAGATACGCAGTATTTT. It yields the protein CASSVGLASDTQYF.

This chain links TRBV11-3 with TRBJ2-7, with D maybe TRBD2 (6 bases). The ends were cut back, 5 bases at V and 6 bases at J, with 14 bases in the middle. The CDR3 contains 13 residues. The V gene's germline CDR1 is SGHNT and CDR2 YENEEA. Here the CDR3 reads CASSHSGYSEQYF. The DNA for the CDR3 is TGTGCCAGCAGCCATAGCGGTTATAGCGAGCAGTACTTC.

The chain is built from TRBV27 and TRBJ2-7, with D possibly matching TRBD2 (6 bases). With 5 bases removed from V and 3 bases from J, the gap between germline ends came to 8 bases. Germline CDR1 MNHEY, CDR2 SMNVEV (reference sequence). The CDR3 has 12 amino acids. CDR3 nucleotides: TGTGCCAGCAGTGGGGGGAACTACGAGCAGTACTTC. Translation: CASSGGNYEQYF.

The rearrangement uses TRBV19 and TRBJ2-1, with 7 bases fitting TRBD2. The germline V gene encodes CDR1 LNHDA and CDR2 SQIVND (reference sequence). V dropped 5 bases and J dropped 0; count of bases not matched to a gene: 4. This CDR3 spans 15 amino acids. The DNA of the CDR3 is TGTGCCAGTAGTTGGCGGGGGAGCTCCTACAATGAGCAGTTCTTC. This sequence encodes CASSWRGSSYNEQFF.

The chain links TRBV4-1 to TRBJ2-7; weak D call: TRBD1 (5 bases). Germline V gene sequence: CDR1 MGHRA, CDR2 YSYEKL. CDR3 length: 16 residues. V lost 2 bases and J 3 bases, leaving 17 bases between the germline ends. In nucleotides, the CDR3 is TGCGCCAGCAGCCAAAACGCGACAGACTCCAGCTACGAGCAGTACTTC. This encodes CASSQNATDSSYEQYF.

The rearrangement links TRBV27 to TRBJ2-1, with 7 bases lining up with TRBD2. Trimming removed 2 bases from V and 1 base from J; junction bases left unmatched: 2. CDR1 MNHEY and CDR2 SMNVEV come from the germline V gene (reference sequence). The CDR3 covers 15 residues. Written as DNA, the CDR3 is TGTGCCAGCAGTTTAGCGGGAGCGTCCTACAATGAGCAGTTCTTC. It yields the protein CASSLAGASYNEQFF.

The rearrangement joins TRBV11-2 to TRBJ2-7; TRBD1 matches at 9 bases. The CDR3 runs to 14 residues. The J segment lost 5 bases and the V segment lost 6 bases, leaving 8 bases of the junction unmatched. In germline, CDR1 is SGHAT, CDR2 FQNNGV. The CDR3 DNA is TGTGCCAGCAGGCCGGGACAGGGTAAAAACGAGCAGTACTTC. This gives the protein CASRPGQGKNEQYF.

The genes are TRBV9 and TRBJ1-1; D uncertain. Trimming left V 1 base short and J 3 bases short, with 7 bases between. Germline loops: CDR1 SGDLS, CDR2 YYNGEE. The CDR3 length is 13 residues. The DNA of the CDR3 is TGTGCCAGCAGCGTACCCTCGGACACTGAAGCTTTCTTT. Translating it yields CASSVPSDTEAFF.

The chain links TRBV4-3 to TRBJ2-7; 9 nucleotides match TRBD1. The CDR3 loop spans 14 amino acids. CDR1 LGHNA and CDR2 YSLEER come from the germline V gene. V trimming: 6 bases; J trimming: 4 bases; junction bases outside the gene matches: 7. The CDR3 protein is CASSRGQGRYEQYF. CDR3 coding DNA: TGCGCCAGCAGTCGGGGACAGGGAAGATACGAGCAGTACTTC.

The chain uses TRBV4-2 and TRBJ1-5; possible D gene TRBD1, 5 bases. There are 16 residues in the CDR3. Germline CDR1 is LGHNA and CDR2 is YNFKEQ. The V end was cut by 4 bases, the J end by 0 bases, with 13 bases between. The CDR3 sequence: CASSPVGVNSNQPQHF. The CDR3 DNA reads as TGTGCCAGCAGCCCCGTGGGGGTAAATAGCAATCAGCCCCAGCATTTT.

The V call is TRBV19, the J call TRBJ1-5, with 8 nucleotides matching TRBD1. CDR1 is LNHDA and CDR2 is SQIVND in the germline V gene (reference sequence). The CDR3 runs 15 residues. V trimming: 5 bases; J trimming: 2 bases; junction bases outside the gene matches: 5. CDR3 DNA: TGTGCCAGTAGTTTAACAGGGGGTGGCAATCAGCCCCAGCATTTT. Translated: CASSLTGGGNQPQHF.

This chain joins TRBV6-7 and TRBJ2-5; D is perhaps TRBD2 (5 bases). TRBV6-7 is given ORF status, its function remaining uncertain. The CDR3 covers 13 residues. The V gene lost 7 bases and the J gene lost 6 bases, with 15 bases spanning the gap. This CDR3 reads CASTPDLGKTQYF. The CDR3 nucleotides are TGTGCCAGCACCCCGGACCTCGGGAAGACCCAGTACTTC.

This sequence joins TRBV7-8 and TRBJ2-3; a possible D gene is TRBD1 (5 bases). The CDR3 is 13 amino acids. The V gene lost 5 bases and the J gene lost 6 bases, with 12 bases spanning the gap. Per the germline V gene, CDR1 is SGHVS and CDR2 is FQNEAQ. The CDR3 here is CASSQGAGDTQYF. In DNA form, the CDR3 reads TGTGCCAGCAGCCAGGGTGCAGGGGATACGCAGTATTTT.

The chain carries TRBV30 and TRBJ2-7, with 9 positions matching TRBD2. V lost 7 bases to trimming and J lost 0 bases; unmatched junction nucleotides: 13. Germline V CDR1 and CDR2: GTSNPN, SVGIG (reference sequence). CDR3 length equals 16 residues. The CDR3 here is CASLSLAGDSSYEQYF. CDR3 in DNA: TGTGCCTCCCTGTCTTTAGCGGGGGACAGCTCCTACGAGCAGTACTTC.

The chain joins TRBV19 to TRBJ1-2; TRBD1 agrees at 7 bases. The CDR3 length is 11 residues. V shed 8 bases and J 7 bases; nucleotides not matched to a gene: 4. Germline lookup yields CDR1 LNHDA and CDR2 SQIVND (reference sequence). This chain's CDR3 is CASHQGVGYTF. CDR3 nucleotides: TGTGCCAGTCACCAGGGGGTTGGCTACACCTTC.

This chain uses TRBV29-1 with TRBJ2-1, with 15 positions matching TRBD2. CDR3 size: 17 residues. V lost 0 bases and J lost 5; bases outside the gene matches: 5. CDR1 is SQVTM, CDR2 ANQGSEA, per germline. CDR3 bases: TGCAGCGTTGAAGAAGGGACTAGCGGGAGGACTAACAATGAGCAGTTCTTC. This codes for CSVEEGTSGRTNNEQFF.

The chain links TRBV11-2 to TRBJ1-1; D remains ambiguous. V was pared by 0 bases and J by 4 bases, with 9 bases between. This CDR3 is built from 14 residues. CDR1 SGHAT and CDR2 FQNNGV come from the germline V gene. The CDR3 DNA follows: TGTGCCAGCAGCTTAGACGGCTGGGCCACTGAAGCTTTCTTT. Its protein is CASSLDGWATEAFF.

The gene calls are TRBV27 and TRBJ2-7; D is possibly TRBD1 (5 bases). Germline V gene sequence: CDR1 MNHEY, CDR2 SMNVEV (reference sequence). The V and J ends lost 2 bases and 3 bases respectively, with 17 bases between them. This CDR3 region has 16 residues. The CDR3 DNA follows: TGTGCCAGCAGTTTAAACGGATGGCAGGGAAACTACGAGCAGTACTTC. The encoded protein is CASSLNGWQGNYEQYF.